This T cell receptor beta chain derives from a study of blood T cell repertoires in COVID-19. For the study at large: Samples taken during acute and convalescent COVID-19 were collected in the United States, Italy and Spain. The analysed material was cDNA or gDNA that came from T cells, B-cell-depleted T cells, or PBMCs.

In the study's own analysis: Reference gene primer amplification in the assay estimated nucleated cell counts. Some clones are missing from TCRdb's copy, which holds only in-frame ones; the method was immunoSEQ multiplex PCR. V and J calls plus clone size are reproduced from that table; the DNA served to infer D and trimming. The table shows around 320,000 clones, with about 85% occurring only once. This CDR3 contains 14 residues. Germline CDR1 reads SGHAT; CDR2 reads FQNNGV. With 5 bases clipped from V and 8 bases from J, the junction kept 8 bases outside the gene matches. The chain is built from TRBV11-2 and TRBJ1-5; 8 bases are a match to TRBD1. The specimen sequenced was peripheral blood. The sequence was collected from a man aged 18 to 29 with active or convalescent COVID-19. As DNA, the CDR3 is TGTGCCAGCAGCCGGACAGGGTCCGCGGAGCCCCAGCATTTT. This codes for CASSRTGSAEPQHF.